The 24 T cell receptor beta chains listed next were all sequenced from one sample in a study of molecular identifiers for immune sequencing clone quantification. TCRdb reprocessed the PCR reads with MiXCR, giving one entry per CDR3 protein. The sample holds 550,000 to 750,000 distinct CDR3 sequences, 20% seen once. Sequencing used naive CD8+ T cells from blood, with Jurkat cell RNA spiked in. Subset meaning: FACS-sorted CD8+CD4-CCR7+CD45RA+ naive T cells. Every receptor here comes from a human donor in good health. Some libraries in this study had Jurkat cell RNA spiked in.

In the case of this clonotype: This likely came from a read error, as a far larger clone is one base away. The conserved phenylalanine or tryptophan normally closing the CDR3 is absent here, so this likely arose from a read error. The chain joins TRBV6-5 to TRBJ2-1, with D tentatively TRBD2 (5 bases). Trimming removed 5 bases at V and 4 bases at J, with 6 bases between. The germline CDR1 and CDR2 sequences are MNHEY and SVGAGI. There are 12 residues in the CDR3. This CDR3 reads CASSRGYNEQFL. DNA of the CDR3: TGTGCCAGCAGTCGGGGATACAATGAGCAGTTCCTC.

The sample holds many counts of this clonotype. The chain joins TRBV12-5 to TRBJ1-5; D remains unclear. Germline V gene sequence: CDR1 LGHNT, CDR2 FRNRAP. This CDR3 has 14 amino acids. The V gene lost 4 bases and the J gene lost 0 bases, with 7 bases spanning the gap. The CDR3: CASGSGSSNQPQHF. The CDR3 bases are TGTGCTAGTGGTTCAGGTAGTAGCAATCAGCCCCAGCATTTT.

The J gene is TRBJ2-1, the V gene TRBV19, with 14 bases identical to TRBD2. Germline V CDR1 and CDR2: LNHDA, SQIVND (reference sequence). Trimming at V came to 9 bases and at J to 7 bases, leaving 5 bases not matched to a gene. The CDR3 spans 14 residues. In DNA, the CDR3 is TGTGCCAGCGCGGGACTAGCGGGGGTTAATGAGCAGTTCTTC. It is translated as CASAGLAGVNEQFF.

V usage is TRBV11-3 and J usage is TRBJ2-7; D is unresolved. Trimming took off 1 base at V and 7 bases at J, with 11 bases between the two ends. The length of the CDR3 is 13 residues. Germline V CDR1 and CDR2: SGHNT, YENEEA. Written as DNA, the CDR3 is TGTGCCAGCAGCTTAGCCTCTACGGGTGAGCAGTACTTC. Its translation is CASSLASTGEQYF.

The rearrangement uses TRBV4-3 and TRBJ1-1; a possible D gene is TRBD1 (6 bases). Between the trimmed V and J ends, which lost 1 base and 3 bases, there was a span of 12 bases. This CDR3 region has 15 residues. Germline loops: CDR1 LGHNA, CDR2 YSLEER. DNA for the CDR3: TGCGCCAGCAGCCAAGCGGGGGGCCTGGACACTGAAGCTTTCTTT. Protein: CASSQAGGLDTEAFF.

The rearrangement joins TRBV14 to TRBJ1-4; D is undetermined. V lost 1 base, J lost 0 bases, and 12 bases lay in between. This CDR3 region has 17 residues. In germline, CDR1 is SGHDN, CDR2 FVKESK. CDR3 loop: CASSQASLRPTNEKLFF. For the CDR3, the DNA is TGTGCCAGCAGCCAAGCTAGCCTCCGCCCAACTAATGAAAAACTGTTTTTT.

The J gene is TRBJ2-7, the V gene TRBV24-1; D is possibly TRBD1 or TRBD2 (5 bases each). The CDR3 contains 12 residues. The germline gives CDR1 KGHDR, CDR2 SFDVKD. This CDR3 is CGLGVSLLEQYF. CDR3 DNA sequence: TGTGGCTTGGGGGTATCCCTCCTGGAGCAGTACTTC.

This clonotype was seen repeatedly, ten times or more. This CDR3 is CASSDPTATSGTQYF. The CDR3 DNA reads TGTGCCAGCAGTGACCCGACCGCGACGAGCGGGACCCAGTACTTC. The chain links TRBV6-1 to TRBJ2-5; tentative D call: TRBD2 (5 bases). The V gene lost 3 bases and the J gene lost 7 bases, with 18 bases spanning the gap. CDR3 length: 15 amino acids. Germline V lookup: CDR1 MNHNS, CDR2 SASEGT.

This chain connects TRBV10-1 to TRBJ2-5; no definite D call. The CDR3 is 10 amino acids. V was trimmed by 11 bases and J by 5 bases, leaving 9 bases between them. Germline V gene lookup returns CDR1 WNHNN and CDR2 SYGVQD (reference sequence). The CDR3 nucleotides read TGCGCCCAGCAGCTCGAGACCCAGTACTTC. This codes for CAQQLETQYF.

At least ten counts were recorded for this clonotype. The chain uses TRBV6-6 and TRBJ1-4; D remains unclear. The CDR3 totals 15 residues. V gave up 5 bases and J gave up 2 bases, with 12 bases separating them. Germline CDR1 is MNHNY and CDR2 is SVGAGI (reference sequence). Here the CDR3 DNA reads TGTGCCAGCAGTCCCCACTCCCTCACTAATGAAAAACTGTTTTTT. This translates into CASSPHSLTNEKLFF.

The sample holds many counts of this clonotype. The rearrangement links TRBV5-4 to TRBJ2-6, with 11 positions matching TRBD1. Trimming cost V 4 bases and J 0 bases; bases outside gene matches: 9. CDR3 length equals 19 residues. Germline values: CDR1 SGHNT, CDR2 YYREEE (reference sequence). The CDR3 protein is CASSVSGTGGRSGANVLTF. DNA for the CDR3: TGTGCCAGCAGCGTATCCGGGACAGGGGGGCGCTCTGGGGCCAACGTCCTGACTTTC. The variable domain in full, completed from reference TRBV5-4 and TRBJ2-6, reads ETGVTQSPTHLIKTRGQQVTLRCSSQSGHNTVSWYQQALGQGPQFIFQYYREEENGRGNFPPRFSGLQFPNYSSELNVNALELDDSALYLCASSVSGTGGRSGANVLTFGAGSRLTVL.

This clonotype has a count of ten or more. V is TRBV19 and J is TRBJ2-1; 7 nucleotides match TRBD2. V gave up 3 bases and J gave up 3 bases; unmatched junction bases: 5. Per the germline V gene, CDR1 is LNHDA and CDR2 is SQIVND (reference sequence). This CDR3 has 15 amino acids. In DNA, the CDR3 is TGTGCCAGTAGTATGACTAGCACTGGCTACAATGAGCAGTTCTTC. This encodes CASSMTSTGYNEQFF.

This clonotype has at least ten counts. This sequence joins TRBV4-3 and TRBJ2-7; D is possibly TRBD2 (5 bases). CDR1 and CDR2 (germline): LGHNA, YSLEER. The CDR3 spans 14 residues. With 1 base removed from V and 4 bases from J, the gap between germline ends came to 11 bases. CDR3 DNA sequence: TGCGCCAGCAGCCAAGGTGCGGGCCCATACGAGCAGTACTTC. Translation gives CASSQGAGPYEQYF.

The chain employs TRBV27 and TRBJ2-4, with 13 nucleotides matching TRBD2. Looked up from germline, CDR1 is MNHEY and CDR2 is SMNVEV (reference sequence). This CDR3 is 20 amino acids long. The junction had 17 bases not matched to a gene; V was cut back by 3 bases and J by 6 bases. CDR3 bases: TGTGCCAGCAGTTTGCTGCCCCTTGGACTAGCGGGAGATTTAGGAAACATTCAGTACTTC. Translated: CASSLLPLGLAGDLGNIQYF.

There are many counts of this clonotype. This chain connects TRBV19 to TRBJ2-5; tentatively, D is TRBD1 or TRBD2 (7 bases each). The CDR3 loop spans 17 amino acids. Trimming took off 3 bases at V and 2 bases at J, with 19 bases between the two ends. CDR1 and CDR2 from the germline V gene are LNHDA and SQIVND (reference sequence). For the CDR3, the DNA is TGTGCCAGTAGTATTGGAGGGGGCGGGGGACCACAAGAGACCCAGTACTTC. This translates into CASSIGGGGGPQETQYF.

This clonotype was detected ten times or more. The chain combines TRBV5-8 with TRBJ2-7; D may be TRBD2 (5 bases). Trimming stripped 0 bases from V and 0 bases from J, with 10 bases between. The CDR3 is 15 residues long. Germline CDR1 SGHTS, CDR2 YDEGEE. The chain's CDR3 is CASSLGGSLSYEQYF. DNA for the CDR3: TGTGCCAGCAGCTTGGGAGGGAGCCTCTCCTACGAGCAGTACTTC.

This clonotype was seen many times. The chain joins TRBV2 to TRBJ2-4; D is uncertain. Trimming shortened V by 3 bases and J by 6 bases, and 12 bases separated the two germline ends. CDR1 is SNHLY, CDR2 FYNNEI, per germline. The CDR3 has 14 amino acids. The chain's CDR3 is CASSDPLEVNIQYF. CDR3 bases: TGTGCCAGCAGTGATCCGCTAGAAGTAAACATTCAGTACTTC. Full variable domain (remainder filled in from reference TRBV2 and TRBJ2-4): EPEVTQTPSHQVTQMGQEVILRCVPISNHLYFYWYRQILGQKVEFLVSFYNNEISEKSEIFDDQFSVERPDGSNFTLKIRSTKLEDSAMYFCASSDPLEVNIQYFGAGTRLSVL.

As regards this clonotype: A read error may be the cause here, since a much bigger clone is one base away. This chain joins TRBV20-1 and TRBJ1-1; the match to TRBD1 covers 8 bases. Germline V gives CDR1 DFQATT, CDR2 SNEGSKA (reference sequence). CDR3 length equals 13 residues. Here the CDR3 DNA reads TGCAGTGCAAACAGGGGGATGAACGCTGAAGCTTTCTTT. Its protein product is CSANRGMNAEAFF.

This clonotype was found many times. V is TRBV7-2 and J is TRBJ2-3; 13 positions match TRBD2. There are 17 residues in the CDR3. After removal of 7 bases from V and 3 bases from J, the junction contained 10 bases not matched to a gene. CDR1 is SGHTA, CDR2 FQGNSA, per germline. The CDR3 DNA sequence: TGTGCCAGCACCCTAACAACTAGCGGGGGGGCAACAGATACGCAGTATTTT. Its protein is CASTLTTSGGATDTQYF.

This clonotype was picked up many times. The genes are TRBV9 and TRBJ2-3; TRBD2 matches 9 bases. The J segment lost 4 bases and the V segment lost 3 bases, leaving 9 bases of the junction unmatched. The CDR3 loop spans 16 amino acids. CDR1 and CDR2 from the germline V gene are SGDLS and YYNGEE. Here the CDR3 reads CASSAGGTSIPDTQYF. The CDR3 region has the DNA TGTGCCAGCAGCGCCGGAGGGACTAGCATCCCAGATACGCAGTATTTT. Combining the CDR3 with reference TRBV9 and TRBJ2-3 gives the whole variable domain DSGVTQTPKHLITATGQRVTLRCSPRSGDLSVYWYQQSLDQGLQFLIQYYNGEERAKGNILERFSAQQFPDLHSELNLSSLELGDSALYFCASSAGGTSIPDTQYFGPGTRLTVL.

In its sample, this clonotype was seen once. The V and J genes are TRBV4-3 and TRBJ2-3; no reliable D call. CDR1 is LGHNA and CDR2 is YSLEER in the germline V gene. V was trimmed by 0 bases and J by 4 bases, leaving 17 bases between them. The length of the CDR3 is 17 residues. The CDR3 region is CASSQDLAPDRPDTQYF. The CDR3, as DNA: TGCGCCAGCAGCCAAGATTTGGCTCCGGACCGACCAGATACGCAGTATTTT.

J is TRBJ1-3 and V is TRBV15; D is possibly TRBD1 (5 bases). Germline V gene data show CDR1 as LNHNV and CDR2 as YYDKDF (reference sequence). Trimming shortened V by 0 bases and J by 2 bases, and 14 bases separated the two germline ends. This CDR3 has 17 amino acids. CDR3 region: CATSRDLGTPTGNTIYF. DNA for the CDR3: TGTGCCACCAGCAGAGATCTGGGGACCCCCACTGGAAACACCATATATTTT.

In its sample, this clonotype was seen a few times. The chain uses TRBV19 and TRBJ2-7, with 7 bases matching TRBD1. With V trimmed by 3 bases and J by 7 bases, 6 bases remained unmatched. CDR1 is LNHDA, CDR2 SQIVND, per germline (reference sequence). This CDR3 contains 13 residues. The CDR3 sequence is CASSMTGPWEQYF. The CDR3 region has the DNA TGTGCCAGTAGTATGACAGGGCCCTGGGAGCAGTACTTC.

Only a few counts were recorded for this clonotype. This chain uses TRBV6-2 or TRBV6-3 with TRBJ1-6; 11 nucleotides line up with TRBD1. The V gene end was trimmed by 2 bases and the J gene end by 10 bases; junction bases not matched to a gene: 13. This CDR3 comprises 18 residues. Germline CDR1 and CDR2: MNHEY and SVGEGT. The CDR3 nucleotides read TGTGCCAGCAGTTACCCGCCGTGGGACAGGGGGACGATATCACCCCTCCACTTT. Its translation is CASSYPPWDRGTISPLHF.